The 25 T cell receptor beta chains in this list originate from one sample, sequenced in a study of T cell responses to AZD1222 COVID-19 vaccine. The assay was immunoSEQ multiplex PCR, and TCRdb's table has in-frame clones only and misses some. The sample holds 150,000 to 200,000 clones, approximately 90% seen once. Here the sequenced sample was peripheral blood, taken on day 0 of AZD1222 vaccination. These receptors were obtained from an adult in good health.

This clone was counted once. V and J are TRBV5-1 and TRBJ2-1, with a possible D match to TRBD1 (6 bases). Per germline, CDR1 SGHRS and CDR2 YFSETQ. The CDR3 is 15 amino acids. The V gene lost 3 bases and the J gene lost 1 base, with 11 bases spanning the gap. CDR3 sequence (DNA): TGCGCCAGCAGCTCCGGGACAAATTCCTACAATGAGCAGTTCTTC. It translates to CASSSGTNSYNEQFF.

The CDR3 loop is CASGDRGNYEQYV. In nucleotides, the CDR3 is TGTGCCAGCGGGGACAGGGGTAACTACGAGCAGTACGTC. The V and J genes are TRBV6-1 and TRBJ2-7, with 10 bases aligning to TRBD1. Losses at the gene ends were 8 bases for V and 3 bases for J; bases not matched to a gene: 4. This CDR3 has 13 residues. Germline V gene sequence: CDR1 MNHNS, CDR2 SASEGT.

The chain joins TRBV6-5 to TRBJ2-7, with 9 bases identical to TRBD1. The germline CDR1 and CDR2 sequences are MNHEY and SVGAGI. Germline trimming cut 2 bases from V and 5 bases from J; bases unmatched to any gene: 10. The CDR3 is 16 residues long. CDR3 bases: TGTGCCAGCAGTTACGCGAAAACGGGACAGGGCAACGAGCAGTACGTC. Protein: CASSYAKTGQGNEQYV.

The chain recombines TRBV18 with TRBJ1-6; D unclear. Germline V gene data show CDR1 as KGHSH and CDR2 as LQKENI. The CDR3 runs 15 residues. V shed 3 bases and J shed 6 bases, with 12 bases lying between them. This CDR3 is CASSPGGRGNSPLHF. The CDR3 DNA sequence: TGTGCCAGCTCACCGGGCGGACGGGGTAATTCACCCCTCCACTTT.

The chain has TRBV5-6 and TRBJ1-4; 8 nucleotides agree with TRBD1. The trim removed 0 bases at V and 0 bases at J, leaving 4 bases unmatched. The germline V gene has CDR1 SGHDT and CDR2 YYEEEE. CDR3 length equals 17 residues. CDR3 in amino acids: CASSLEQGVSTNEKLFF. The CDR3 nucleotides are TGTGCCAGCAGCTTGGAACAGGGGGTTTCAACTAATGAAAAACTGTTTTTT. The entire variable domain, with the rest obtained from reference TRBV5-6 and TRBJ1-4, is as follows: DAGVTQSPTHLIKTRGQQVTLRCSPKSGHDTVSWYQQALGQGPQFIFQYYEEEERQRGNFPDRFSGHQFPNYSSELNVNALLLGDSALYLCASSLEQGVSTNEKLFFGSGTQLSVL.

The chain couples TRBV4-1 to TRBJ2-7, with 7 nucleotides matching TRBD1. With V trimmed by 4 bases and J by 0 bases, 9 bases remained unmatched. Germline-derived CDR1 and CDR2 are MGHRA and YSYEKL. The CDR3 spans 16 residues. The CDR3 coding sequence is TGCGCCAGCAGCCTTTCTCCGGGACAGAGCTCCTACGAGCAGTACGTC. This translates into CASSLSPGQSSYEQYV.

This clone was counted only a few times. The J gene is TRBJ1-2, the V gene TRBV11-2, with D possibly being TRBD1 (6 bases). Germline V gene lookup returns CDR1 SGHAT and CDR2 FQNNGV. This CDR3 is 14 amino acids long. Trimming removed 5 bases from V and 7 bases from J, with 17 bases in between. CDR3 sequence reads: CASSLYRDSSGYTF. CDR3 bases: TGTGCCAGCAGCCTATACAGGGATTCGTCTGGCTACACCTTC.

The V and J genes are TRBV24-1 and TRBJ1-5; D ambiguous. From germline, CDR1 is KGHDR and CDR2 SFDVKD. The V end lost 1 base, the J end lost 4 bases, and 25 bases lay between the germline ends. This CDR3 spans 20 amino acids. The CDR3: CATSDFGPPQPTHGNQPQHF. The DNA of the CDR3 is TGTGCCACCAGTGATTTTGGTCCCCCTCAGCCGACCCACGGGAATCAGCCCCAGCATTTT.

This chain joins TRBV6-2 or TRBV6-3 and TRBJ1-5, with a possible D match to TRBD1 (5 bases). V gave up 0 bases and J gave up 6 bases, with 9 bases separating them. The germline CDR1 and CDR2 sequences are MNHEY and SVGEGT. CDR3 length equals 14 residues. DNA of the CDR3: TGTGCCAGCAGTTACTCAGGGGCCGGTCAGCCCCAGCATTTT. This codes for CASSYSGAGQPQHF.

J is TRBJ2-1 and V is TRBV6-5, with unresolved D. The germline V gene encodes CDR1 MNHEY and CDR2 SVGAGI. Trimming removed 0 bases from V and 6 bases from J, with 6 bases in between. CDR3 length: 13 amino acids. The CDR3 nucleotides are TGTGCCAGCAGTTACTCGCGAGGCAATGAGCAGTTCTTC. Its translation: CASSYSRGNEQFF.

The rearrangement joins TRBV4-2 to TRBJ1-1; a weak D match, TRBD1 (5 bases). The V end lost 6 bases, the J end lost 6 bases, and 14 bases lay between the germline ends. From germline, CDR1 is LGHNA and CDR2 YNFKEQ. The CDR3 spans 13 residues. The CDR3 nucleotides read TGTGCCAGCAGAGCTGGCGGGGCGGCTGAAGCTTTCTTT. Amino acid sequence: CASRAGGAAEAFF.

The chain has TRBV5-1 and TRBJ1-6; 8 positions agree with TRBD1. Trimming took 3 bases from V and 9 from J; bases not matched to a gene: 11. Looked up from germline, CDR1 is SGHRS and CDR2 is YFSETQ. The length of the CDR3 is 16 residues. In DNA form, the CDR3 reads TGCGCCAGCAGCTACGGACAGGGAGTTTCTGGTTCACCCCTCCACTTT. This gives the protein CASSYGQGVSGSPLHF.

The rearrangement uses TRBV6-2 or TRBV6-3 and TRBJ2-7; D might be TRBD1 (5 bases). The CDR3 covers 14 residues. V was trimmed by 2 bases and J by 3 bases, leaving 11 bases between them. From germline, CDR1 is MNHEY and CDR2 SVGEGT. The CDR3 DNA sequence: TGTGCCAGCAGTTACGTGTACAGGCTCTACGAGCAGTACTTC. Translation gives CASSYVYRLYEQYF.

The chain uses TRBV12-3 or TRBV12-4 and TRBJ1-5; D gene ambiguous. Deletions cut 3 bases from V and 0 bases from J, with 3 bases between. CDR3 length equals 13 residues. The CDR3 bases are TGTGCCAGCAGTTTTGATAGCAATCAGCCCCAGCATTTT. Its protein is CASSFDSNQPQHF.

The J gene is TRBJ2-5, the V gene TRBV14, with 9 bases matching TRBD1. Germline V gene sequence: CDR1 SGHDN, CDR2 FVKESK. CDR3 length: 19 residues. V trimming: 3 bases; J trimming: 2 bases; junction bases outside the gene matches: 16. The CDR3 loop is CASSQPGQGSGVGQETQYF. For the CDR3, the DNA is TGTGCCAGCAGCCAGCCGGGACAGGGTTCGGGTGTAGGACAAGAGACCCAGTACTTC.

This clone was recorded only once. V and J are TRBV7-2 and TRBJ2-5, with 8 positions matching TRBD2. The trim removed 5 bases at V and 9 bases at J, leaving 14 bases unmatched. Germline values: CDR1 SGHTA, CDR2 FQGNSA. There are 15 residues in the CDR3. The CDR3 protein is CASSKQQTSAIPQYF. Written as DNA, the CDR3 is TGTGCCAGCAGCAAACAGCAGACTAGCGCCATCCCCCAGTACTTC.

The rearrangement joins TRBV15 to TRBJ2-7; 11 nucleotides line up with TRBD1. The CDR3 has 15 amino acids. V lost 4 bases to trimming and J lost 4 bases; unmatched junction nucleotides: 6. Germline CDR1 and CDR2: LNHNV and YYDKDF (reference sequence). The CDR3 region has the DNA TGTGCCACCAGCAAGCGGGACAGGGGGATATACGAGCAGTACTTC. Translating gives CATSKRDRGIYEQYF. The variable domain in full, with the rest retrieved from reference TRBV15 and TRBJ2-7, is DAMVIQNPRYQVTQFGKPVTLSCSQTLNHNVMYWYQQKSSQAPKLLFHYYDKDFNNEADTPDNFQSRRPNTSFCFLDIRSPGLGDTAMYLCATSKRDRGIYEQYFGPGTRLTVT.

This clone was counted a single time. The chain couples TRBV9 to TRBJ1-3; possible D gene TRBD1, 6 bases. The germline V gene has CDR1 SGDLS and CDR2 YYNGEE. The CDR3 covers 15 residues. The V end was cut by 7 bases, the J end by 4 bases, with 18 bases between. Written as DNA, the CDR3 is TGTGCCAGCTCGGGGGCCGCAGCAAAGGGAAACACCATATATTTT. Translating gives CASSGAAAKGNTIYF.

This chain uses TRBV7-2 with TRBJ1-2; no definite D call. The CDR3 covers 14 residues. The V end was cut by 4 bases, the J end by 2 bases, with 11 bases between. Germline V gives CDR1 SGHTA, CDR2 FQGNSA. CDR3: CASSSASTNYGYTF. The DNA of the CDR3 is TGTGCCAGCAGCTCAGCAAGTACCAACTATGGCTACACCTTC.

The chain links TRBV7-2 to TRBJ2-7; a weak D match, TRBD1 (6 bases). CDR1 SGHTA and CDR2 FQGNSA come from the germline V gene. CDR3 size: 14 residues. Trimming shortened V by 5 bases and J by 0 bases, and 11 bases separated the two germline ends. CDR3 in amino acids: CASSPGQISYEQYF. The CDR3 nucleotides are TGTGCCAGCAGCCCCGGACAGATCTCCTACGAGCAGTACTTC.

This clone was observed a single time. The gene calls are TRBV2 and TRBJ2-4; no firm D call. V was trimmed by 6 bases and J by 0 bases, leaving 9 bases between them. Germline V lookup: CDR1 SNHLY, CDR2 FYNNEI. The CDR3 consists of 14 residues. CDR3 residues: CASRLRGAKNIQYF. The CDR3, as DNA: TGTGCCAGCAGACTCAGAGGAGCCAAAAACATTCAGTACTTC.

The chain employs TRBV7-8 and TRBJ1-4; 11 positions agree with TRBD1. Germline V gene data show CDR1 as SGHVS and CDR2 as FQNEAQ. This CDR3 is built from 18 residues. Losses at the gene ends were 5 bases for V and 4 bases for J; bases not matched to a gene: 12. The CDR3 protein is CASSRRDRGRFGNEKLFF. CDR3 coding DNA: TGTGCCAGCAGCAGGCGGGACAGGGGGAGGTTTGGTAATGAAAAACTGTTTTTT.

This clone showed up just once. The chain has TRBV2 and TRBJ1-1; D may be TRBD1 (5 bases). The CDR3 loop spans 14 amino acids. V was clipped by 3 bases and J by 4 bases, with 12 bases between them. Germline CDR1 and CDR2: SNHLY and FYNNEI. CDR3 protein: CASSEAPGFTEAFF. The CDR3 bases are TGTGCCAGCAGTGAGGCCCCAGGGTTCACTGAAGCTTTCTTT.

The V call is TRBV14, the J call TRBJ2-1; D uncertain. Between the trimmed V and J ends, which lost 3 bases and 9 bases, there was a span of 9 bases. The CDR3 has 12 amino acids. Per germline, CDR1 SGHDN and CDR2 FVKESK. CDR3 in amino acids: CASSQGWGEQFF. For the CDR3, the DNA is TGTGCCAGCAGCCAGGGGTGGGGTGAGCAGTTCTTC.

The genes are TRBV15 and TRBJ2-5; the D is unclear. V was pared by 0 bases and J by 3 bases, with 5 bases between. This CDR3 contains 13 residues. Germline CDR1 and CDR2: LNHNV and YYDKDF (reference sequence). In DNA, the CDR3 is TGTGCCACCAGCAGAGAGGTAGAAGAGACCCAGTACTTC. Protein: CATSREVEETQYF.